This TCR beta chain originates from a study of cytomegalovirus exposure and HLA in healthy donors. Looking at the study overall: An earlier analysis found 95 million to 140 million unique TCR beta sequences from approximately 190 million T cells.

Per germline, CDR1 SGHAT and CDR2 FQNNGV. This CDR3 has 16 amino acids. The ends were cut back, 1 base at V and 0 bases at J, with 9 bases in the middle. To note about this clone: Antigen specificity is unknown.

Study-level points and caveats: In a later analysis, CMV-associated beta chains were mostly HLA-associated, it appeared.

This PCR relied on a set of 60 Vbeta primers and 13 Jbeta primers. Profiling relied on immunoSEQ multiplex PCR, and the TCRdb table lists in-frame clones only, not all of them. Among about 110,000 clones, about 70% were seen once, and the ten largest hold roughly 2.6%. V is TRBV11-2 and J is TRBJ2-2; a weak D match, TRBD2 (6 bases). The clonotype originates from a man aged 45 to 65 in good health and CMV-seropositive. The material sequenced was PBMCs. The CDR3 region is CASSLGWGANTGELFF. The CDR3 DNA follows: TGTGCCAGCAGCTTAGGGTGGGGGGCGAACACCGGGGAGCTGTTTTTT. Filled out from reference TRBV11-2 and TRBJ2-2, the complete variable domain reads EAGVAQSPRYKIIEKRQSVAFWCNPISGHATLYWYQQILGQGPKLLIQFQNNGVVDDSQLPKDRFSAERLKGVDSTLKIQPAKLEDSAVYLCASSLGWGANTGELFFGEGSRLTVL.